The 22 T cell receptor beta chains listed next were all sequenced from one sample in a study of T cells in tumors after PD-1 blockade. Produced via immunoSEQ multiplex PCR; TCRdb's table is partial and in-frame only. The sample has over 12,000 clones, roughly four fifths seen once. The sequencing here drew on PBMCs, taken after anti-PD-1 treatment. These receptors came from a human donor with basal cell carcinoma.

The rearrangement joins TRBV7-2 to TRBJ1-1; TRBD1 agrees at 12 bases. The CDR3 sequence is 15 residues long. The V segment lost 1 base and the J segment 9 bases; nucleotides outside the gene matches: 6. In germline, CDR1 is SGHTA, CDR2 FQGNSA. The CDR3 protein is CASSLGGGQGAKAFF. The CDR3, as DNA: TGTGCCAGCAGCTTAGGCGGGGGACAGGGGGCGAAAGCTTTCTTT.

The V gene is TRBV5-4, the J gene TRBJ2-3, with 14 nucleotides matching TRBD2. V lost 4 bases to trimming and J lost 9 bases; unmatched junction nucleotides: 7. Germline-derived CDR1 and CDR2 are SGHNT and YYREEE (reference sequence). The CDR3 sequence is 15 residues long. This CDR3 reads CASSHRLAGGGTQYF. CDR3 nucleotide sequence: TGTGCCAGCAGCCATCGACTAGCGGGAGGGGGGACGCAGTATTTT.

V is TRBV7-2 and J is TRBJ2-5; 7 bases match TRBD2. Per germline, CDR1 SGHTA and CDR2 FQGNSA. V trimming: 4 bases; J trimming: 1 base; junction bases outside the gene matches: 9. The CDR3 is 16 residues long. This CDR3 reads CASSSGMGGGQETQYF. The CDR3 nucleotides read TGTGCCAGCAGCTCGGGAATGGGGGGGGGCCAAGAGACCCAGTACTTC.

The CDR3 protein is CASSLGQGFDEQFF. The DNA of the CDR3 is TGTGCCAGCAGCTTGGGACAGGGTTTTGATGAGCAGTTCTTC. The rearrangement joins TRBV7-9 to TRBJ2-1; 9 nucleotides match TRBD1. The CDR3 runs to 14 residues. Germline CDR1 SEHNR, CDR2 FQNEAQ (reference sequence). The ends lost 3 bases at V and 8 bases at J; junction bases unmatched: 5.

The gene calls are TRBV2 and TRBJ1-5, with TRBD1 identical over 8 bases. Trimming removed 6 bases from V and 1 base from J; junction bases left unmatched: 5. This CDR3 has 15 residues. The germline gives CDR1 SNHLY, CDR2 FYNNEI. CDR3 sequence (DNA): TGTGCCAGCAGGGAACAGGGGGTCAGCAATCAGCCCCAGCATTTT. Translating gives CASREQGVSNQPQHF.

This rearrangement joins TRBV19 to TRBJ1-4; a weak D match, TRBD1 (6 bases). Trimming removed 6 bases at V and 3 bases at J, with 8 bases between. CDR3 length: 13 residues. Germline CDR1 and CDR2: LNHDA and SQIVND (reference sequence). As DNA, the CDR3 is TGTGCCAGTAGGGGGGCACCTAATGAAAAACTGTTTTTT. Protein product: CASRGAPNEKLFF.

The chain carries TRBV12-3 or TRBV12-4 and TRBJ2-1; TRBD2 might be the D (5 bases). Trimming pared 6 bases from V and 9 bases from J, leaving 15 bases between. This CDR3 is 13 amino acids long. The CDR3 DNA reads TGTGCCAGCAGCCCGGGGTGGGCAGTTGAGCAGTTCTTC. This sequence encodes CASSPGWAVEQFF.

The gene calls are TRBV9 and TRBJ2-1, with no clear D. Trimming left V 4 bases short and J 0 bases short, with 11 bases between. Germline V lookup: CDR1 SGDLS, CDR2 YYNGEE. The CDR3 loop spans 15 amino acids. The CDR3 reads CASSTGPNSYNEQFF. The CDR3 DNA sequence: TGTGCCAGCAGCACCGGGCCGAACTCCTACAATGAGCAGTTCTTC.

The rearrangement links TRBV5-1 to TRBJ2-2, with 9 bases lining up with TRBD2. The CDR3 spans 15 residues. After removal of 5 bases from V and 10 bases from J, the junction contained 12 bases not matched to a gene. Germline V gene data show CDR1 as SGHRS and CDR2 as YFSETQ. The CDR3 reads CASRPWGVAGEELFF. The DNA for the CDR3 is TGCGCCAGCAGACCCTGGGGGGTAGCGGGAGAGGAGCTGTTTTTT.

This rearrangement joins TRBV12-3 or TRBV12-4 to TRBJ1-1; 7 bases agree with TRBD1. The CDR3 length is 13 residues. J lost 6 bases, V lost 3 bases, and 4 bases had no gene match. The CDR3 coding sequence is TGTGCCAGCAGTTTCTCAGGGGGAGCTGAAGCTTTCTTT. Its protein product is CASSFSGGAEAFF.

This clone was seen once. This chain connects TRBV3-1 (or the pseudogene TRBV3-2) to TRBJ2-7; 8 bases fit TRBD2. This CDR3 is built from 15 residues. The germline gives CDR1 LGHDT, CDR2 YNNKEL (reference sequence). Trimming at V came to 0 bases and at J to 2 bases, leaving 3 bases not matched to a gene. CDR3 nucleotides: TGTGCCAGCAGCCAAGACGGCGGGAGGACCTACGAGCAGTACTTC. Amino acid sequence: CASSQDGGRTYEQYF.

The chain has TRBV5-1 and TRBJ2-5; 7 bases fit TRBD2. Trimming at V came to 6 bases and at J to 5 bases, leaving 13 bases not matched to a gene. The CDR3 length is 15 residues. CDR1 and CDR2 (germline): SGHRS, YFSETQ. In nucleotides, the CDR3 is TGCGCCAGCAAGATGAGCGGGGTGCCCGTGGAGACCCAGTACTTC. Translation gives CASKMSGVPVETQYF.

CDR3 in amino acids: CASSSPLDTNEKLFF. The DNA of the CDR3 is TGTGCCAGCAGTTCGCCTCTGGACACTAATGAAAAACTGTTTTTT. V and J are TRBV6-2 or TRBV6-3 and TRBJ1-4, with D unresolved. This CDR3 contains 15 residues. Trimming pared 4 bases from V and 2 bases from J, leaving 11 bases between. Germline CDR1 reads MNHEY; CDR2 reads SVGEGT.

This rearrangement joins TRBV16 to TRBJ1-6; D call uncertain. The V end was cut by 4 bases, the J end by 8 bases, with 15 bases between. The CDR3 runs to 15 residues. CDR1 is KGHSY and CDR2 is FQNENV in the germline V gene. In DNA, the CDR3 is TGTGCCAGCAGCCCCGAGGTGAGGACGGATTCACCCCTCCACTTT. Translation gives CASSPEVRTDSPLHF.

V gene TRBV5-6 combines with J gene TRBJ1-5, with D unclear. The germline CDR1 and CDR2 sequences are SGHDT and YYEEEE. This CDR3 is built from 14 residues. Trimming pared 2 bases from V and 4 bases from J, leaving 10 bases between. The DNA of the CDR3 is TGTGCCAGCAGCTTTTCGAGGGAAAATCAGCCCCAGCATTTT. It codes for CASSFSRENQPQHF. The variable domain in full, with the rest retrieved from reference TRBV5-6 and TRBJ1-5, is DAGVTQSPTHLIKTRGQQVTLRCSPKSGHDTVSWYQQALGQGPQFIFQYYEEEERQRGNFPDRFSGHQFPNYSSELNVNALLLGDSALYLCASSFSRENQPQHFGDGTRLSIL.

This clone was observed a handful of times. The CDR3 DNA reads TGTGCCATCAGTGCGGCGGGCCAGGGTGATGAAAAACTGTTTTTT. Protein: CAISAAGQGDEKLFF. The chain recombines TRBV10-3 with TRBJ1-4; perhaps TRBD1 as D (5 bases). Trimming left V 4 bases short and J 6 bases short, with 15 bases between. The CDR3 is made up of 15 amino acids. The V gene's germline CDR1 is ENHRY and CDR2 SYGVKD.

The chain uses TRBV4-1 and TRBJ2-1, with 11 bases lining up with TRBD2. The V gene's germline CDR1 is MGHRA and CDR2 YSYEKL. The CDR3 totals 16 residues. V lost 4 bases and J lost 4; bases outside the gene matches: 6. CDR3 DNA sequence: TGCGCCAGCAGCCGTCCGTCTAGCGGGGGGTACAATGAGCAGTTCTTC. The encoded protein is CASSRPSSGGYNEQFF.

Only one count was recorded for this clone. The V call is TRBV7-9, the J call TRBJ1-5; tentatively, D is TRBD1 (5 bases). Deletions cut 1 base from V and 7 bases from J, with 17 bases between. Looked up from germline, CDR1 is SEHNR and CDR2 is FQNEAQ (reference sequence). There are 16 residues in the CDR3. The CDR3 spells CASSLVSGAEGQPQHF. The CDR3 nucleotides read TGTGCCAGCAGCTTAGTATCCGGGGCAGAGGGGCAGCCCCAGCATTTT. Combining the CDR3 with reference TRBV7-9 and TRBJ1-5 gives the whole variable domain DTGVSQNPRHKITKRGQNVTFRCDPISEHNRLYWYRQTLGQGPEFLTYFQNEAQLEKSRLLSDRFSAERPKGSFSTLEIQRTEQGDSAMYLCASSLVSGAEGQPQHFGDGTRLSIL.

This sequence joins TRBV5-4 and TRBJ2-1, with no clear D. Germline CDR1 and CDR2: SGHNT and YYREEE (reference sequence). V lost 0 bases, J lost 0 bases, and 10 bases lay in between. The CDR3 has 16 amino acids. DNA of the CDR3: TGTGCCAGCAGCTTGGGGAGAGAAACCTCCTACAATGAGCAGTTCTTC. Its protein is CASSLGRETSYNEQFF.

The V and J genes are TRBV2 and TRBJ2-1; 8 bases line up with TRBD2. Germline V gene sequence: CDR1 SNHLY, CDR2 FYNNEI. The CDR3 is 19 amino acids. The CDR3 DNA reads TGTCCCCGCTGTCACGGGGGGGCGCGGGCGGGGAGCTCCTACAATGAGCAGTTCTTC. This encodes CPRCHGGARAGSSYNEQFF. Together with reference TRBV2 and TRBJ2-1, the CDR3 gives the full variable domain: EPEVTQTPSHQVTQMGQEVILRCVPISNHLYFYWYRQILGQKVEFLVSFYNNEISEKSEIFDDQFSVERPDGSNFTLKIRSTKLEDSAMYFCPRCHGGARAGSSYNEQFFGPGTRLTVL.

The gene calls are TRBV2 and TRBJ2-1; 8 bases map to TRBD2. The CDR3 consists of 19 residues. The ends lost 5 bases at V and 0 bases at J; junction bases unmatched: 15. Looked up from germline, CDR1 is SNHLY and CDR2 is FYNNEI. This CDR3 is CASSYGGGRAGSSYNEQFF. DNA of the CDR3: TGTGCCAGCAGTTACGGGGGGGGGCGGGCGGGGAGCTCCTACAATGAGCAGTTCTTC.

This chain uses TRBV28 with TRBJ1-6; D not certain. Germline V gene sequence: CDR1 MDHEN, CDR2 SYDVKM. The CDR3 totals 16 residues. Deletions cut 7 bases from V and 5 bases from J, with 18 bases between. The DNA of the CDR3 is TGTGCCAGCACCCCGCGGGGAGCAGGTCATAATTCACCCCTCCACTTT. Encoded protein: CASTPRGAGHNSPLHF.